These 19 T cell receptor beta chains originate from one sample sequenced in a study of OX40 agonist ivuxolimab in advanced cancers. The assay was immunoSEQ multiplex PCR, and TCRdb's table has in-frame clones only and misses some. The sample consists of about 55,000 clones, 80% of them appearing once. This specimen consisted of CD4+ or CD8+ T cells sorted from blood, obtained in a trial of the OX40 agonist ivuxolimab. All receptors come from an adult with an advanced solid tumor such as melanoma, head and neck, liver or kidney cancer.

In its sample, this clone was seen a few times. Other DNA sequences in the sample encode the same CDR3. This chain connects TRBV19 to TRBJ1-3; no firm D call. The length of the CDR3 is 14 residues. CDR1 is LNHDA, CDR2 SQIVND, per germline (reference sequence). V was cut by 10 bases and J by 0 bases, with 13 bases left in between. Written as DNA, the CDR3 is TGTGCCACCTCAGACAAACCCTCTGGAAACACCATATATTTT. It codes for CATSDKPSGNTIYF.

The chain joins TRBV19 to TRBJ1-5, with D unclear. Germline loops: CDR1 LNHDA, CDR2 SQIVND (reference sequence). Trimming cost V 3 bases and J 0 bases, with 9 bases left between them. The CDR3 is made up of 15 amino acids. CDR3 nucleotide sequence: TGTGCCAGTAGTATCGGGCCTTATAGCAATCAGCCCCAGCATTTT. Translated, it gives CASSIGPYSNQPQHF.

The CDR3: CASSSQAGGDSSGANVLTF. The CDR3 nucleotides read TGTGCCAGCAGCTCCCAGGCAGGGGGCGATAGCTCTGGGGCCAACGTCCTGACTTTC. The V and J genes are TRBV7-2 and TRBJ2-6; 8 nucleotides match TRBD1. J gave up 0 bases and V 4 bases, and 11 bases lay outside the gene matches. Germline V lookup: CDR1 SGHTA, CDR2 FQGNSA. The CDR3 is 19 residues long.

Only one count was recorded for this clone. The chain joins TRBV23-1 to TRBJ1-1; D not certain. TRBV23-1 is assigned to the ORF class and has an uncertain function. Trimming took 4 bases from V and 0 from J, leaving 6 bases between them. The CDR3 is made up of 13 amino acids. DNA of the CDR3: TGCGCCAGCAGTCTAGGCTTGAACACTGAAGCTTTCTTT. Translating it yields CASSLGLNTEAFF.

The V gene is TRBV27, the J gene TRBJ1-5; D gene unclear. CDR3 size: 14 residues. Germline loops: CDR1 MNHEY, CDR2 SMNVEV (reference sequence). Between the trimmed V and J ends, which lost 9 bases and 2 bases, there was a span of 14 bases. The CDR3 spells CASRPGRGNQPQHF. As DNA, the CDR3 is TGTGCCAGTCGACCTGGGAGAGGCAATCAGCCCCAGCATTTT.

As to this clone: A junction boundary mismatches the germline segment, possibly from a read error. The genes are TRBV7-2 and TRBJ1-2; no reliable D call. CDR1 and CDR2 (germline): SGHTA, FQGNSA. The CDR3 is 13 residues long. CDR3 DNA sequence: TGTGCCAGCAGCTTCCGCCGGGAAGGGCAGAGGATCTTC. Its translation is CASSFRREGQRIF.

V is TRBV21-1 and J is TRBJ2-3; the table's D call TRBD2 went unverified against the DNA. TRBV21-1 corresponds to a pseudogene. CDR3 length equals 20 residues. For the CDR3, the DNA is TGTGCCAGCAGCTCATTAGCGGGAGTCGCGACGTCGTTTAGCACAGATACGCAGTATTTT. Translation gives CASSSLAGVATSFSTDTQYF.

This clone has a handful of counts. The CDR3 loop is CASSRDSRNEQFF. Written as DNA, the CDR3 is TGTGCCAGCAGCCGGGACTCCCGCAATGAGCAGTTCTTC. The chain carries TRBV5-4 and TRBJ2-1; a weak D match, TRBD2 (6 bases). This CDR3 spans 13 amino acids. CDR1 and CDR2 (germline): SGHNT, YYREEE (reference sequence). The germline V and J ends were trimmed by 4 bases and 6 bases, with 11 bases remaining between them.

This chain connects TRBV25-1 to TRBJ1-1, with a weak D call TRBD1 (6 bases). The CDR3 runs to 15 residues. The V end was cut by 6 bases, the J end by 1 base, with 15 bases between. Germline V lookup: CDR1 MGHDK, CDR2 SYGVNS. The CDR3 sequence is CASRGGNRGNTEAFF. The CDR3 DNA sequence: TGTGCCAGCAGAGGGGGGAATAGGGGGAACACTGAAGCTTTCTTT.

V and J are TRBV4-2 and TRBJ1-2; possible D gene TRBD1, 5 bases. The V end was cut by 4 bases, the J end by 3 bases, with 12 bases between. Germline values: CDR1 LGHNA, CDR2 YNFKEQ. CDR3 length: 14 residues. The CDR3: CASSPGTDHYGYTF. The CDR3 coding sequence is TGTGCCAGCAGCCCCGGGACGGACCACTATGGCTACACCTTC.

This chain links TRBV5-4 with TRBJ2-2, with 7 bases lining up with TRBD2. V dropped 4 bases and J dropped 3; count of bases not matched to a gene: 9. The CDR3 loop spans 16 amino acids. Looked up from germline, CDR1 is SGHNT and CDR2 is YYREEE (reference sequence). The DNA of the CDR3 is TGTGCCAGCAGCAGCTGGGGCGGGAGAGACACCGGGGAGCTGTTTTTT. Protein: CASSSWGGRDTGELFF.

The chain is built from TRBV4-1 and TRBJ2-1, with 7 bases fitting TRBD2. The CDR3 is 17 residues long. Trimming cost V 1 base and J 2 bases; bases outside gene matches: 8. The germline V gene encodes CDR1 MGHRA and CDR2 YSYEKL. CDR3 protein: CASSQGGLQSPYNEQFF. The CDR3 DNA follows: TGCGCCAGCAGCCAAGGGGGACTACAGAGCCCCTACAATGAGCAGTTCTTC.

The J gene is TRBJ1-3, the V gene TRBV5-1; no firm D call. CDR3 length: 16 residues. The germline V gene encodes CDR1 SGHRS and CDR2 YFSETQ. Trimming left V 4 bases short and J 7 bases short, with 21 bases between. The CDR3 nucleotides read TGCGCCAGCAGCCAGGATGGAGGTTCATCGTCGAACACCATATATTTT. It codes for CASSQDGGSSSNTIYF. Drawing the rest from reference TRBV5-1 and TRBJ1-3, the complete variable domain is KAGVTQTPRYLIKTRGQQVTLSCSPISGHRSVSWYQQTPGQGLQFLFEYFSETQRNKGNFPGRFSGRQFSNSRSEMNVSTLELGDSALYLCASSQDGGSSSNTIYFGEGSWLTVV.

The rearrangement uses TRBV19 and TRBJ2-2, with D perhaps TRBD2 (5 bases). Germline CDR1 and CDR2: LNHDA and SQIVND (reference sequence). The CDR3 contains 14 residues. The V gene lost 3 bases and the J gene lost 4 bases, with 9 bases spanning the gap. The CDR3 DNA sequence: TGTGCCAGTAGTATGGCGGGTCGCACCGGGGAGCTGTTTTTT. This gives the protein CASSMAGRTGELFF.

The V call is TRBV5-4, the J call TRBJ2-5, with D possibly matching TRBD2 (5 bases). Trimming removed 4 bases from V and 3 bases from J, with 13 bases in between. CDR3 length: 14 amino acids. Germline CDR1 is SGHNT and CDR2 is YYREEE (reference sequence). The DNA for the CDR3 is TGTGCCAGCAGCCCCGAACTAGGGAAAGAGACCCAGTACTTC. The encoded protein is CASSPELGKETQYF.

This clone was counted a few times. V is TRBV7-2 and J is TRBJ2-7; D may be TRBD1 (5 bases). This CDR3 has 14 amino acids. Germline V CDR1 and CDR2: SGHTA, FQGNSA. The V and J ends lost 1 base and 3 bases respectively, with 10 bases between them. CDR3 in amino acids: CASSLESRVYEQYF. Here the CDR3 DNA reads TGTGCCAGCAGCTTAGAGTCCAGGGTCTACGAGCAGTACTTC.

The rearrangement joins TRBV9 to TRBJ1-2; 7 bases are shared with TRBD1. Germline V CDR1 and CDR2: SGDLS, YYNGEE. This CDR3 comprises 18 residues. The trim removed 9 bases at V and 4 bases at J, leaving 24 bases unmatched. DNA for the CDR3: TGTGCCACTCCGCTCCTTGATTATGTTAGGGGGCGCGGCTATGGCTACACCTTC. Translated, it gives CATPLLDYVRGRGYGYTF. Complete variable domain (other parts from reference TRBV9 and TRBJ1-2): DSGVTQTPKHLITATGQRVTLRCSPRSGDLSVYWYQQSLDQGLQFLIQYYNGEERAKGNILERFSAQQFPDLHSELNLSSLELGDSALYFCATPLLDYVRGRGYGYTFGSGTRLTVV.

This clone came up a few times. CDR3 DNA: TGTGCCTGGGGGACACCAGAGAATCAGCCCCAGCATTTT. Protein product: CAWGTPENQPQHF. V usage is TRBV30 and J usage is TRBJ1-5, with D possibly matching TRBD1 (6 bases). The V and J ends lost 5 bases and 4 bases respectively, with 12 bases between them. The CDR3 loop spans 13 amino acids. CDR1 and CDR2 from the germline V gene are GTSNPN and SVGIG (reference sequence).

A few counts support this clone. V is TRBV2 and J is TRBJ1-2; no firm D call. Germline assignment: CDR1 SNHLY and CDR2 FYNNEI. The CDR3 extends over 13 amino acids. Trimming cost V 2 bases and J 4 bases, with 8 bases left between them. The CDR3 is CASSESVSYGYTF. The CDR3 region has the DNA TGTGCCAGCAGTGAATCAGTCAGCTATGGCTACACCTTC.